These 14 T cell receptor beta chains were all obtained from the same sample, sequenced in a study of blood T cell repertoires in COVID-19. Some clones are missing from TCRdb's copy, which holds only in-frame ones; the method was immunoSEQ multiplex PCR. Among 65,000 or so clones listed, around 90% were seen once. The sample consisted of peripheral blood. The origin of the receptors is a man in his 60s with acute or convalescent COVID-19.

The CDR3 nucleotides read TGCGCCAGCAGCTTTGAGGGAAACTATGGCTACACCTTC. This sequence encodes CASSFEGNYGYTF. The rearrangement uses TRBV5-1 and TRBJ1-2; D is ambiguous. V gave up 2 bases and J gave up 2 bases, with 7 bases separating them. Per germline, CDR1 SGHRS and CDR2 YFSETQ. CDR3 length equals 13 residues.

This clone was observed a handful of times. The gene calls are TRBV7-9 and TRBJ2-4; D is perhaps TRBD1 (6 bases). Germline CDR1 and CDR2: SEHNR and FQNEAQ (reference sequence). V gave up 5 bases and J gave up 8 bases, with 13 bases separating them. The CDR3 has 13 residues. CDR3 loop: CASSPGTTHIQYF. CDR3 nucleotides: TGTGCCAGCAGCCCCGGGACAACACACATTCAGTACTTC. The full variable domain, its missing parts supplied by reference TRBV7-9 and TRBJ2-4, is DTGVSQNPRHKITKRGQNVTFRCDPISEHNRLYWYRQTLGQGPEFLTYFQNEAQLEKSRLLSDRFSAERPKGSFSTLEIQRTEQGDSAMYLCASSPGTTHIQYFGAGTRLSVL.

CDR3 nucleotide sequence: TGTGCCAGCAGTTCCCTAGGACAGGGAGAAAAACTGTTTTTT. Translation: CASSSLGQGEKLFF. The chain joins TRBV27 to TRBJ1-4; 8 bases map to TRBD1. This CDR3 contains 14 residues. V gave up 4 bases and J gave up 8 bases; unmatched junction bases: 6. CDR1 and CDR2 (germline): MNHEY, SMNVEV (reference sequence).

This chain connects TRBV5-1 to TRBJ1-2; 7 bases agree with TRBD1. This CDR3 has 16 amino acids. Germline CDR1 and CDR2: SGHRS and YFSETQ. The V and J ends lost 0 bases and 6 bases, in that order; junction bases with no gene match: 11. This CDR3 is CASSLGGQGGIHGYTF. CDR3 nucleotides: TGCGCCAGCAGCTTGGGGGGCCAGGGGGGAATCCATGGCTACACCTTC.

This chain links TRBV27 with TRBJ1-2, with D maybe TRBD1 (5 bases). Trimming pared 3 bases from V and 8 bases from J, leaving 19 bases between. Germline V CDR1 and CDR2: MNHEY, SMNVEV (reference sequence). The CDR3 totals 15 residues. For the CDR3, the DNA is TGTGCCAGCAGTTTTTCCGGGACTCCTGGAGGAGGCTACACCTTC. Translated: CASSFSGTPGGGYTF.

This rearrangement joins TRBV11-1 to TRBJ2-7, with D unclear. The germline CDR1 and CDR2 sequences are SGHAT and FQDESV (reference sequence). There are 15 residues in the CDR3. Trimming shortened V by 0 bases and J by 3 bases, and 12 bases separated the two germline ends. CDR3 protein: CASSLALGRSYEQYF. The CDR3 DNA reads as TGTGCCAGCAGCTTAGCGCTTGGGCGCAGCTACGAGCAGTACTTC.

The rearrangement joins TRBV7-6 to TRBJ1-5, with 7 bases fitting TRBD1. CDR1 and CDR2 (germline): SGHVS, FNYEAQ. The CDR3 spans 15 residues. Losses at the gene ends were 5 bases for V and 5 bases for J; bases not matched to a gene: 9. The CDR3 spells CASSPGTVTHQPQHF. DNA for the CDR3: TGTGCCAGCAGCCCCGGGACAGTAACCCATCAGCCCCAGCATTTT.

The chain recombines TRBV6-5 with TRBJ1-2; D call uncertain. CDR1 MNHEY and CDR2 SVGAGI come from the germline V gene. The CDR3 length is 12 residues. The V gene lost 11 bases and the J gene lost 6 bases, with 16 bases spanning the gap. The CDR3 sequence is CAGGERVDGYTF. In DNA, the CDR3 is TGTGCCGGTGGAGAGAGGGTGGATGGCTACACCTTC.

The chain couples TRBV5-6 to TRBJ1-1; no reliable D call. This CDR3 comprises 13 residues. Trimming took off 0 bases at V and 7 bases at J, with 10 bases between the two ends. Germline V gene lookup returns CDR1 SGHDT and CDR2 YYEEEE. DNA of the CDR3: TGTGCCAGCAGCTTGGCATCTTCGAGTGAAGCTTTCTTT. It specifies CASSLASSSEAFF. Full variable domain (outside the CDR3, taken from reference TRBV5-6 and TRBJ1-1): DAGVTQSPTHLIKTRGQQVTLRCSPKSGHDTVSWYQQALGQGPQFIFQYYEEEERQRGNFPDRFSGHQFPNYSSELNVNALLLGDSALYLCASSLASSSEAFFGQGTRLTVV.

The CDR3 sequence: CASTTFSGNTIYF. DNA for the CDR3: TGTGCCAGCACTACGTTCTCTGGAAACACCATATATTTT. This sequence joins TRBV9 and TRBJ1-3; D gene unclear. V was shortened by 6 bases and J by 0 bases, with 7 bases between the two germline ends. This CDR3 has 13 residues. The V gene's germline CDR1 is SGDLS and CDR2 YYNGEE.

This CDR3 reads CASSRQVANTGELFF. CDR3 nucleotide sequence: TGTGCCAGCAGCCGACAGGTCGCGAACACCGGGGAGCTGTTTTTT. The V call is TRBV5-5, the J call TRBJ2-2; D might be TRBD1 (6 bases). Trimming removed 4 bases from V and 0 bases from J, with 10 bases in between. Germline V CDR1 and CDR2: SGHKS, YYEKEE (reference sequence). The length of the CDR3 is 15 residues.

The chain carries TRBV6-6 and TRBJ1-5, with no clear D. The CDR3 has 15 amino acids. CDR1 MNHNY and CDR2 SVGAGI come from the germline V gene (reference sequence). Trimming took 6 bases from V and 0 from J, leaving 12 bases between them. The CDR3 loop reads CASRDGGYSNQPQHF. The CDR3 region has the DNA TGTGCCAGCAGAGACGGAGGGTATAGCAATCAGCCCCAGCATTTT.

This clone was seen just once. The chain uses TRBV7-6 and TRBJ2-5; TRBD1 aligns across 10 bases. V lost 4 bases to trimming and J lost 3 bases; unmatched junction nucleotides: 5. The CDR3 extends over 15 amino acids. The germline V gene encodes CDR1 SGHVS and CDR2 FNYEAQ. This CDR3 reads CASSSSGTGEETQYF. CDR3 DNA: TGTGCCAGCAGCTCCTCGGGGACAGGGGAAGAGACCCAGTACTTC. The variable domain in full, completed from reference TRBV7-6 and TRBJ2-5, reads GAGVSQSPRYKVTKRGQDVALRCDPISGHVSLYWYRQALGQGPEFLTYFNYEAQQDKSGLPNDRFSAERPEGSISTLTIQRTEQRDSAMYRCASSSSGTGEETQYFGPGTRLLVL.

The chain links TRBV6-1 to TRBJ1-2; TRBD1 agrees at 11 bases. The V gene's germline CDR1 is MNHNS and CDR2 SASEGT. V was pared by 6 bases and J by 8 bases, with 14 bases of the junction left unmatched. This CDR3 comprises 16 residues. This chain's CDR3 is CASSELFGQGAGGYTF. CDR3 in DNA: TGTGCCAGCAGCGAATTATTCGGACAGGGGGCAGGGGGCTACACCTTC.